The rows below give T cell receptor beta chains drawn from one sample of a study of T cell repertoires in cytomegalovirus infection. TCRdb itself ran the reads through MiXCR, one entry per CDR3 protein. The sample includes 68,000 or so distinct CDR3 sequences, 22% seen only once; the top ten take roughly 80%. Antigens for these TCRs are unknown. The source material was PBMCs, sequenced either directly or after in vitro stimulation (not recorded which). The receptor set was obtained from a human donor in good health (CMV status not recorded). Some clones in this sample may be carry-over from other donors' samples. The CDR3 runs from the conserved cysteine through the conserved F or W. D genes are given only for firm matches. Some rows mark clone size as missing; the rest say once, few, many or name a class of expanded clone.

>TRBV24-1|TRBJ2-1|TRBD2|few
CATSDAGLAGEVEQFF
TGTGCCACCAGTGACGCAGGACTAGCGGGAGAGGTTGAGCAGTTCTTC
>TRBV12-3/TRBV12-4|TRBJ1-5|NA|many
CASSSSEGPHSNQPQHF
TGTGCCAGCAGTTCCTCGGAGGGACCTCATAGCAATCAGCCCCAGCATTTT
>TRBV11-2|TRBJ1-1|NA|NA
CASSLDLETITRF
TGTGCCAGCAGCTTAGATTTGGAGACAATCACGCGCTTT
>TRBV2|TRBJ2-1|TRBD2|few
CASSETSGRPQEQFF
TGTGCCAGCAGTGAGACTAGCGGGAGGCCACAGGAGCAGTTCTTC
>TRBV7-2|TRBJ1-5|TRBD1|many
CASSQGGGNQPQHF
TGTGCCAGCAGCCAGGGGGGGGGCAATCAGCCCCAGCATTTT
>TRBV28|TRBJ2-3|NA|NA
CASSFHWDTQYF
TGTGCCAGCAGTTTTCATTGGGATACGCAGTATTTT
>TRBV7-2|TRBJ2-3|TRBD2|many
CASAAQGLAGGRYTDTQYF
TGTGCCAGCGCTGCCCAGGGGCTAGCGGGAGGCCGGTACACAGATACGCAGTATTTT
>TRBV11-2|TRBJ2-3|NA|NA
CASRSPGRRADTQYF
TGTGCCAGCAGATCGCCGGGTAGACGGGCAGATACGCAGTATTTT
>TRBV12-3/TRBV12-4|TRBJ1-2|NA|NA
CASNIGQLNYGYTF
TGTGCCAGTAATATTGGACAGCTCAACTATGGCTACACCTTC
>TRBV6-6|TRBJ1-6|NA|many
CASSYDRRNSPLHF
TGTGCCAGCAGTTACGATCGCCGTAATTCACCCCTCCACTTT
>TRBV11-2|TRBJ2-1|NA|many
CASSLGRGLAYEQFF
TGTGCCAGCAGCTTAGGCCGGGGGCTAGCCTATGAGCAGTTCTTC
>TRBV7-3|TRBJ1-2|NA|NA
CASSRDGGHGYGYTF
TGTGCCAGCAGCCGTGACGGGGGGCATGGCTATGGCTACACCTTC
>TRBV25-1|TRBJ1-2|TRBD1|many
CASSTHRGEKDGYTF
TGTGCCAGCAGTACTCACAGGGGGGAGAAGGATGGCTACACCTTC
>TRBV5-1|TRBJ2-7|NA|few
CASSSQQAVYEQYF
TGCGCCAGCAGCTCCCAGCAGGCCGTCTACGAGCAGTACTTC
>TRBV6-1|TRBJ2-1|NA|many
CASQMAGGYNEQFF
TGTGCCAGCCAGATGGCGGGTGGGTACAATGAGCAGTTCTTC
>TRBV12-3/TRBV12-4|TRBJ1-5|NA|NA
CASSLALKQPQHF
TGTGCCAGCAGTTTAGCTCTCAAACAGCCCCAGCATTTT
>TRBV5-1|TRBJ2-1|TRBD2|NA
CASSPRIAGVVGNEQFF
TGCGCCAGCAGCCCTAGGATAGCGGGAGTAGTGGGCAATGAGCAGTTCTTC
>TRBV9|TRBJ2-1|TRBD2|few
CASSVEVGRAWVEQFF
TGTGCCAGCAGCGTAGAGGTCGGGAGGGCTTGGGTCGAGCAGTTCTTC
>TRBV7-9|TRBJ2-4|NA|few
CASSLSGGNIQYF
TGTGCCAGCAGCTTGAGTGGGGGCAACATTCAGTACTTC
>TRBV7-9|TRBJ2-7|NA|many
CASSLGGGLSYEQYF
TGTGCCAGCAGCTTAGGCGGGGGCCTCTCCTACGAGCAGTACTTC
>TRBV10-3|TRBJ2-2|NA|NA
CAISVGEDGELFF
TGTGCCATCAGTGTCGGGGAGGACGGGGAGCTGTTTTTT
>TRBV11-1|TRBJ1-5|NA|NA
CASRRAPDQPQHF
TGTGCCAGCCGAAGGGCCCCCGATCAGCCCCAGCATTTT
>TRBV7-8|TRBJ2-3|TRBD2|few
CASSLIFKGLAGKVDTQYF
TGTGCCAGCAGCTTAATATTTAAAGGACTAGCGGGGAAGGTGGATACGCAGTATTTT
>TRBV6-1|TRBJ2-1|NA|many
CASSLGPERAGSYNEQFF
TGTGCCAGCAGCCTTGGCCCGGAGAGGGCTGGCTCCTACAATGAGCAGTTCTTC
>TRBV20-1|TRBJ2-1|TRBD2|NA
CSAPYYKAGVRNNEQFF
TGCAGTGCCCCCTACTATAAAGCGGGAGTCCGGAACAATGAGCAGTTCTTC